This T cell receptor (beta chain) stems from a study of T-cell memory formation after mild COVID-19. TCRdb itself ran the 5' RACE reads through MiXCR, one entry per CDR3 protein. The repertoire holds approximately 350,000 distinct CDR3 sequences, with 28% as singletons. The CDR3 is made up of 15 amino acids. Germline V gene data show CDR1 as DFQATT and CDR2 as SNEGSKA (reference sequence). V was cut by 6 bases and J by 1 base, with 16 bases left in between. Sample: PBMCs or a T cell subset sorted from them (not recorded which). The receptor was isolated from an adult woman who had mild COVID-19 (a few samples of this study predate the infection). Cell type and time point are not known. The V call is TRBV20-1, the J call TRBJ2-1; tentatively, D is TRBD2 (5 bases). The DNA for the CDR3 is TGCAGTGCCTATCTAGCCCAGACATCCTACAATGAGCAGTTCTTC. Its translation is CSAYLAQTSYNEQFF.